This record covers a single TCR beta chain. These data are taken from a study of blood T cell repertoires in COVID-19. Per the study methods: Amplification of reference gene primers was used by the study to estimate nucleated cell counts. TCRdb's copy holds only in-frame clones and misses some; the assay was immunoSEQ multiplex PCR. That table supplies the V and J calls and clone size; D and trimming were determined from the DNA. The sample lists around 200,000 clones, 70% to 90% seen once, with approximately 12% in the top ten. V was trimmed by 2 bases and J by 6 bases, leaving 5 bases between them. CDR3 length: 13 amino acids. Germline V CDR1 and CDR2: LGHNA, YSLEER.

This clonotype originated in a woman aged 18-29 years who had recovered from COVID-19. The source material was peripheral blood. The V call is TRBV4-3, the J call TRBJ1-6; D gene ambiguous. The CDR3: CASSQLSNSPLHF. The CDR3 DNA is TGCGCCAGCAGCCAACTAAGTAATTCACCCCTCCACTTT.